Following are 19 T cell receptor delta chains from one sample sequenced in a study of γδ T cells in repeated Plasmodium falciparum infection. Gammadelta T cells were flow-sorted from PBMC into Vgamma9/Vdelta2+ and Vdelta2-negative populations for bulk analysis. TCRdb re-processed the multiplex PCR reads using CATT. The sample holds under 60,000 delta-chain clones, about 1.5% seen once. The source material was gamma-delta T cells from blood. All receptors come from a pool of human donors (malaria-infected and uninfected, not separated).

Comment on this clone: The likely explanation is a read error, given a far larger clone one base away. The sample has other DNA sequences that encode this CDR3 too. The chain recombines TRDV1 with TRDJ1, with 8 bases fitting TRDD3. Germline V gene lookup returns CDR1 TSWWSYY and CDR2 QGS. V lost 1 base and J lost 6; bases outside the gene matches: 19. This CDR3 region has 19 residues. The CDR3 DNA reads TGTGCTCTTGGGGAACCCTATTCCCCAAAGGGATACGCAGCAAATAAACTCATCTTT. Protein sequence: CALGEPYSPKGYAANKLIF.

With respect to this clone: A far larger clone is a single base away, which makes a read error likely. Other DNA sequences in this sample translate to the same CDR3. CDR3 in amino acids: CALGELPHNWGICNDKLIF. In DNA form, the CDR3 reads TGTGCTCTCGGGGAACTTCCTCACAACTGGGGGATATGCAACGATAAACTCATCTTT. The chain carries TRDV1 and TRDJ1, with TRDD3 identical over 11 bases. The length of the CDR3 is 19 residues. Germline CDR1 reads TSWWSYY; CDR2 reads QGS.

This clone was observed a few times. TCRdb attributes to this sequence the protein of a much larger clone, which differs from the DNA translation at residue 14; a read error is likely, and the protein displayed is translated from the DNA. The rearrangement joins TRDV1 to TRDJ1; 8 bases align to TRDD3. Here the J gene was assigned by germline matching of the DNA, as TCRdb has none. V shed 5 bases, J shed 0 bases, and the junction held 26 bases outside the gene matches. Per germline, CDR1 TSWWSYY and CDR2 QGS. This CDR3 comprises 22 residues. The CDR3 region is CALGFSGYTPLGDQTYTDKLIF. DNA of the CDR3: TGTGCTCTTGGGTTTTCCGGCTACACACCCCTGGGGGACCAAACCTACACCGATAAACTCATCTTT.

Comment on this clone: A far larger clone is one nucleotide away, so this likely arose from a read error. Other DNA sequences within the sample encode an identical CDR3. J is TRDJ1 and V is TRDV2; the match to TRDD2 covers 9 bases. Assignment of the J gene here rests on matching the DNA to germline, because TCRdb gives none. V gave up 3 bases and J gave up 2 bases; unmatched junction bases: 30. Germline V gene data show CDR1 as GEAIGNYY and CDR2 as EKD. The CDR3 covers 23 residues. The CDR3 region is CACDSLFLPTVGDTRAYTDKLIF. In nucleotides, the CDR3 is TGTGCCTGTGACTCCCTTTTCCTTCCTACAGTGGGGGACACTCGAGCCTATACCGATAAACTCATCTTT.

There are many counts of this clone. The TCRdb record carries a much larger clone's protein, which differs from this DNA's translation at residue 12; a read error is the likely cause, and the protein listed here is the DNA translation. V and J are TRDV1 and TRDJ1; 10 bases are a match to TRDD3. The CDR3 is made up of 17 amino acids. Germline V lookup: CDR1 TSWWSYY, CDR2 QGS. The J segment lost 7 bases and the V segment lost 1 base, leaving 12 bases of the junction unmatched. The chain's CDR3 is CALGEHLRGDTMAKLIF. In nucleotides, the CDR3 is TGTGCTCTTGGGGAACACCTAAGGGGGGATACGATGGCTAAACTCATCTTT.

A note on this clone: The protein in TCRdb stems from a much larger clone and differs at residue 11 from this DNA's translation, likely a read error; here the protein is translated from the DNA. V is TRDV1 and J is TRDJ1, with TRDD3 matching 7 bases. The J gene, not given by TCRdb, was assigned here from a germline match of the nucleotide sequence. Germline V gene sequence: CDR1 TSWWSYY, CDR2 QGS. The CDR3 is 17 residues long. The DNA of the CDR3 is TGTGCCCTTGGGGAACTAGGGCTGGGATACACGGCCGATAAACTCATCTTT. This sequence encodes CALGELGLGYTADKLIF.

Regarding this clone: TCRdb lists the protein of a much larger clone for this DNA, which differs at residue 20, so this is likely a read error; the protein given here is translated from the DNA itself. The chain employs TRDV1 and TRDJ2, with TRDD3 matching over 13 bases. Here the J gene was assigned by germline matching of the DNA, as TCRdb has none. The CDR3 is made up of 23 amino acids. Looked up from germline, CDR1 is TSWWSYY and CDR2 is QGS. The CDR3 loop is CALGGFLHYFEYWGIRGTARLFF. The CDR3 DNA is TGTGCTCTTGGGGGATTCCTACATTACTTTGAGTACTGGGGGATACGAGGGACAGCACGACTCTTCTTT.

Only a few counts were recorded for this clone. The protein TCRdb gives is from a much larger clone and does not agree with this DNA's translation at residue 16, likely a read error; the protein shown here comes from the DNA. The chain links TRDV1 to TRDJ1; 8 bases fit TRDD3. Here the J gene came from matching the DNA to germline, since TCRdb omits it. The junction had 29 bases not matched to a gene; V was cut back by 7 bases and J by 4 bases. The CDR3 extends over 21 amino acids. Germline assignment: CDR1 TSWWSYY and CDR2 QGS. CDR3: CALAQGDLRDTGGPLSDKLIF. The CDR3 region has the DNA TGTGCTCTTGCCCAAGGGGACCTCCGTGACACTGGGGGGCCCCTGAGCGATAAACTCATCTTT.

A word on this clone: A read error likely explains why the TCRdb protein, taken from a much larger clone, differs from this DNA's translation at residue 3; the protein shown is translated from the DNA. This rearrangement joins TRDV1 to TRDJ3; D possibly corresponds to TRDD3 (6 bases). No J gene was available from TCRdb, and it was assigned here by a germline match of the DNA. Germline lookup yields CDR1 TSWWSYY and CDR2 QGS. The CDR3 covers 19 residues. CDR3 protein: CAPGESLLRFSWDTRQMFF. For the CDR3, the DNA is TGTGCTCCTGGGGAGTCTCTATTGAGATTCTCCTGGGACACCCGACAGATGTTTTTC.

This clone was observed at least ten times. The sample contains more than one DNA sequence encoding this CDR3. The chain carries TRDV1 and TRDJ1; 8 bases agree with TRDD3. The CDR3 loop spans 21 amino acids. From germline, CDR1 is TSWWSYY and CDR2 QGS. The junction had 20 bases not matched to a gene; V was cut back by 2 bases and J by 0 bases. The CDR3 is CALGEVRIRVRLGGDTDKLIF. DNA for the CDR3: TGTGCTCTTGGGGAAGTTCGGATCCGGGTAAGACTGGGGGGCGACACCGATAAACTCATCTTT.

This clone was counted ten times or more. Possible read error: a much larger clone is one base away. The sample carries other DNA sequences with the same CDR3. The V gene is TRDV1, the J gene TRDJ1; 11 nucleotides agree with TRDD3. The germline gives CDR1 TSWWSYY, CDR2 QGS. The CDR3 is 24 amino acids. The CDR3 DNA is TGTGCCCTTGGGGAACTCAGATCCTACCTCCTTCGTACTGGGGGATATATCCACACCGATAAACTCATCTTT. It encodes CALGELRSYLLRTGGYIHTDKLIF.

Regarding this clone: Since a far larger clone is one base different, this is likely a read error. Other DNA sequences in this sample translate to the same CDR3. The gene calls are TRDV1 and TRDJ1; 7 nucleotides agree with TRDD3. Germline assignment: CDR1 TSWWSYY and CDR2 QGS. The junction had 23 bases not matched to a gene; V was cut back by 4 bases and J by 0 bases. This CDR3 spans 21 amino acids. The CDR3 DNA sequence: TGTGCTCTTGGGGTTTCGCCTACTCTGTCTTACTGGGGATTTTACACCGATAAACTCATCTTT. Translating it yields CALGVSPTLSYWGFYTDKLIF.

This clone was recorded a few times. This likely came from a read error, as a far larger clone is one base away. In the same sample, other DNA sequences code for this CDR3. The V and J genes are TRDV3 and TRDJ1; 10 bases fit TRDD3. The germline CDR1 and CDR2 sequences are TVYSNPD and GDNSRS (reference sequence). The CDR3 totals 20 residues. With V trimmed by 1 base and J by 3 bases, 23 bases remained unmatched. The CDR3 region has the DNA TGTGCCTTTAAGGTCTGGGTCGGCTTCCTTAGACTGGGGGATGCCGATAAACTCATCTTT. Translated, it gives CAFKVWVGFLRLGDADKLIF.

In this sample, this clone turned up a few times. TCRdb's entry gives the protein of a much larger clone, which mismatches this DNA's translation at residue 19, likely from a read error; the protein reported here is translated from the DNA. CDR3 amino acids: CALGGFLHYFEYWGIRGTEQLFF. The CDR3 DNA is TGTGCTCTTGGGGGATTCCTACATTACTTTGAGTACTGGGGGATACGAGGGACAGAACAACTCTTCTTT. The genes are TRDV1 and TRDJ2, with 13 nucleotides matching TRDD3. Assignment of the J gene here rests on matching the DNA to germline, because TCRdb gives none. Germline CDR1 and CDR2: TSWWSYY and QGS. The CDR3 covers 23 residues.

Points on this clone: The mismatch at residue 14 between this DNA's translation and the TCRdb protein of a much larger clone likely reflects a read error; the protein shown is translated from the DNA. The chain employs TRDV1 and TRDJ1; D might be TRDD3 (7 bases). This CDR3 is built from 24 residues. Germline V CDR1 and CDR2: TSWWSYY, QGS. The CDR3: CALVRRPSVHPWGVPLRYTDKLIF. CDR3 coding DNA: TGTGCCCTTGTCCGGAGGCCTTCCGTCCACCCCTGGGGGGTACCACTAAGGTACACCGATAAACTCATCTTT.

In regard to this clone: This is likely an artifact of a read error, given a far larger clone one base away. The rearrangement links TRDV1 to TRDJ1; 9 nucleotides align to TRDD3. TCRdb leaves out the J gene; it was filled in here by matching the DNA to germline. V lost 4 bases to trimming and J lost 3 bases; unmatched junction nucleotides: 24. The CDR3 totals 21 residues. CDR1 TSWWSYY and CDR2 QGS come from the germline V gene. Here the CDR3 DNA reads TGTGCTCTTGGGGCATTTCCTTTGAAGGTCGGGGGATACAGGTACGCCGATAAACTCATCTTT. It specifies CALGAFPLKVGGYRYADKLIF.

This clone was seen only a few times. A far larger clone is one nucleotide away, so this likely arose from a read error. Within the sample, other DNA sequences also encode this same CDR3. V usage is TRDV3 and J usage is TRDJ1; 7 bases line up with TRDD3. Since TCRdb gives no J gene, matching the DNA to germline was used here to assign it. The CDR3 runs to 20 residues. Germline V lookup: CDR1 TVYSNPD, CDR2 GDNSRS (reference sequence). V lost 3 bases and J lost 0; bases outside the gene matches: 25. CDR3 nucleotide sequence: TGTGCCTTCATCCCGTTGCTAGTGGGGGACACCCCGATGTACACCGATAAACTCATCTTT. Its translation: CAFIPLLVGDTPMYTDKLIF.

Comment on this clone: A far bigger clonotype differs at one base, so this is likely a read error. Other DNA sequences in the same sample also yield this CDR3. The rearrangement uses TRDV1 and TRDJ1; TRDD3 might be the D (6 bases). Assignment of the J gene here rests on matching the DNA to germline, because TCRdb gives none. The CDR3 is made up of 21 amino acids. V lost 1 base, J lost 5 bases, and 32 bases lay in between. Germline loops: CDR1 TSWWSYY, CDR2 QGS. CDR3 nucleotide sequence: TGTGCTCTTGGGGAACACCGCATGCGACTGGGTGCTCTCCTTCTCTTGGATAAACTCATCTTT. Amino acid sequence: CALGEHRMRLGALLLLDKLIF.

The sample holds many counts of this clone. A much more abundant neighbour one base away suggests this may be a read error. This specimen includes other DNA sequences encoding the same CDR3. The CDR3 nucleotides are TGTGCTCTCGGGGAACTAAAGAGTTTTCGGTACACCGATAAACTCATCTTT. This codes for CALGELKSFRYTDKLIF. The chain recombines TRDV1 with TRDJ1; a possible D gene is TRDD3 (5 bases). CDR3 length: 17 residues. Germline values: CDR1 TSWWSYY, CDR2 QGS.